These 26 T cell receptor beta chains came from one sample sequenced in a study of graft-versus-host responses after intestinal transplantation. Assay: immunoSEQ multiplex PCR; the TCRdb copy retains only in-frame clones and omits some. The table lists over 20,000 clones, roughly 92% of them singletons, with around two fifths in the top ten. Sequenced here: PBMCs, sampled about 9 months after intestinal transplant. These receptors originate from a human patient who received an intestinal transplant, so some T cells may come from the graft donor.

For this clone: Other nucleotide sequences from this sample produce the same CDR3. DNA of the CDR3: TGTGCCAGCAGCGCGGGACAGACCAGCAACACCGGGGAGCTGTTTTTT. Amino acid sequence: CASSAGQTSNTGELFF. V usage is TRBV5-8 and J usage is TRBJ2-2, with D tentatively TRBD1 (7 bases). Germline-derived CDR1 and CDR2 are SGHTS and YDEGEE. The V gene lost 4 bases and the J gene lost 2 bases, with 15 bases spanning the gap. The CDR3 is made up of 16 amino acids.

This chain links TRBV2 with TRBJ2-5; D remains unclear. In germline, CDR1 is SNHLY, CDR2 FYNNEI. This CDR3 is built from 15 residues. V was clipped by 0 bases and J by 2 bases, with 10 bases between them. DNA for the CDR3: TGTGCCAGCAGTGAAGCTAGGCAGGTGCAAGAGACCCAGTACTTC. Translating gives CASSEARQVQETQYF.

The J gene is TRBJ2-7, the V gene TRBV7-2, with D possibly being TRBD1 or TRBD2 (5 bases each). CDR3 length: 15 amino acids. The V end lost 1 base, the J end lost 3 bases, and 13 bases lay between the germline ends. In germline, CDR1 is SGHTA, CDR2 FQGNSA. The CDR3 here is CASSLVGRLDYEQYF. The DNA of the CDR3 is TGTGCCAGCAGCTTAGTGGGACGGCTGGACTACGAGCAGTACTTC.

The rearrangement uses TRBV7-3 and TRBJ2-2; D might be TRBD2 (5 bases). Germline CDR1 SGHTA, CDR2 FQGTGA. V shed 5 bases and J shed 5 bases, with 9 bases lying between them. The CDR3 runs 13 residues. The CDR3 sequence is CASSQRDTGELFF. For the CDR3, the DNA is TGTGCCAGCAGCCAGAGGGATACCGGGGAGCTGTTTTTT.

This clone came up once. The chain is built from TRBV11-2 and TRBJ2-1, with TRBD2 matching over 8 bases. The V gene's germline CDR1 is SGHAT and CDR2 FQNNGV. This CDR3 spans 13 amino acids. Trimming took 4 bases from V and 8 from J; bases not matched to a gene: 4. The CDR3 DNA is TGTGCCAGCAGCTATGGACTAGCCGATGAGCAGTTCTTC. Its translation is CASSYGLADEQFF. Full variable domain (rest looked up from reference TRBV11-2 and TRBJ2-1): EAGVAQSPRYKIIEKRQSVAFWCNPISGHATLYWYQQILGQGPKLLIQFQNNGVVDDSQLPKDRFSAERLKGVDSTLKIQPAKLEDSAVYLCASSYGLADEQFFGPGTRLTVL.

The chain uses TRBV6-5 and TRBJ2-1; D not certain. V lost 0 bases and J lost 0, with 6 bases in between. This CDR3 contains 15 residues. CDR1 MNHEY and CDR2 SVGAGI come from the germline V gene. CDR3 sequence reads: CASSYSGFSYNEQFF. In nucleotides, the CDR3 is TGTGCCAGCAGTTACTCCGGGTTCTCCTACAATGAGCAGTTCTTC.

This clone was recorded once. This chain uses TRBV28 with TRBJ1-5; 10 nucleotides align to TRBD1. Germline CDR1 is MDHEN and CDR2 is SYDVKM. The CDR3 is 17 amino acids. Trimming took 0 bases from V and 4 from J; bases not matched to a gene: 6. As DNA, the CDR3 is TGTGCCAGCAGTTTATGGGACAGGGGGGTGGTTAATCAGCCCCAGCATTTT. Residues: CASSLWDRGVVNQPQHF.

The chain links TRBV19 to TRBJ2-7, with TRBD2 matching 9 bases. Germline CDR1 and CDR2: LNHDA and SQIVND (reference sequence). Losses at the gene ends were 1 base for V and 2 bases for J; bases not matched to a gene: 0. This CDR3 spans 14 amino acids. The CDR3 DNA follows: TGTGCCAGTAGTATAGCTAGCGGGGCCTACGAGCAGTACTTC. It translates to CASSIASGAYEQYF. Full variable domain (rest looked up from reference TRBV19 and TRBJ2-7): DGGITQSPKYLFRKEGQNVTLSCEQNLNHDAMYWYRQDPGQGLRLIYYSQIVNDFQKGDIAEGYSVSREKKESFPLTVTSAQKNPTAFYLCASSIASGAYEQYFGPGTRLTVT.

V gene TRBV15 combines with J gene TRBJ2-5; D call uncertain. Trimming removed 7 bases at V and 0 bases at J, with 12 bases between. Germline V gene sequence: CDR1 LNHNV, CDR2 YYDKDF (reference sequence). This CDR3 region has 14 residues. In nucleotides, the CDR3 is TGTGCCACCATGGGCAGCCGGTACCAAGAGACCCAGTACTTC. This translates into CATMGSRYQETQYF.

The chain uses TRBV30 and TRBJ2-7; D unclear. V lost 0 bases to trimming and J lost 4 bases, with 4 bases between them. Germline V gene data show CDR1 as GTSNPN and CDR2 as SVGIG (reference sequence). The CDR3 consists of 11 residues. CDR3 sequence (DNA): TGTGCCTGGAGTGTCGAGTACGAGCAGTACTTC. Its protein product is CAWSVEYEQYF.

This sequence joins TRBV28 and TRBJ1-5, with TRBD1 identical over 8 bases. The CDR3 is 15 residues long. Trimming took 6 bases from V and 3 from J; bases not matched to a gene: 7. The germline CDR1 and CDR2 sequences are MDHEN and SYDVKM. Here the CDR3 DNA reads TGTGCCAGCAGGACAGGGGTCTCGGACAATCAGCCCCAGCATTTT. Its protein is CASRTGVSDNQPQHF.

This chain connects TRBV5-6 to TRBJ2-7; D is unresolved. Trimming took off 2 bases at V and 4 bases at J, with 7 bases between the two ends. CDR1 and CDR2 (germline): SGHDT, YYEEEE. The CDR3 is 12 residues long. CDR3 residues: CASSFERYEQYF. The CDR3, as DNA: TGTGCCAGCAGCTTTGAGCGTTACGAGCAGTACTTC.

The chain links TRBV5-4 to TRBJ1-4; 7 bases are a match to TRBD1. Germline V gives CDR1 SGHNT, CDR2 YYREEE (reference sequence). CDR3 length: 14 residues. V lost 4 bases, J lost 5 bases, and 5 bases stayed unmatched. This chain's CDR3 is CASSGGQRNEKLFF. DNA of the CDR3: TGTGCCAGCAGCGGGGGACAGAGGAATGAAAAACTGTTTTTT. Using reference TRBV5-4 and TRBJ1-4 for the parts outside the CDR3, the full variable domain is ETGVTQSPTHLIKTRGQQVTLRCSSQSGHNTVSWYQQALGQGPQFIFQYYREEENGRGNFPPRFSGLQFPNYSSELNVNALELDDSALYLCASSGGQRNEKLFFGSGTQLSVL.

CDR3 sequence reads: CSDLTVYGYTF. The CDR3 DNA reads TGCAGCGACTTGACAGTATATGGCTACACCTTC. The chain combines TRBV29-1 with TRBJ1-2; a weak D match, TRBD1 (5 bases). Germline lookup yields CDR1 SQVTM and CDR2 ANQGSEA. CDR3 length equals 11 residues. The germline V and J ends were trimmed by 7 bases and 5 bases, with 11 bases remaining between them. Using reference TRBV29-1 and TRBJ1-2 for the parts outside the CDR3, the full variable domain is SAVISQKPSRDICQRGTSLTIQCQVDSQVTMMFWYRQQPGQSLTLIATANQGSEATYESGFVIDKFPISRPNLTFSTLTVSNMSPEDSSIYLCSDLTVYGYTFGSGTRLTVV.

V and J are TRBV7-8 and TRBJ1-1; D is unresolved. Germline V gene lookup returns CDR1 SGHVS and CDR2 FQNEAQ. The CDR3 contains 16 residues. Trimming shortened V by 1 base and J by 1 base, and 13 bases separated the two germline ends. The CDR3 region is CASSLEGYATNTEAFF. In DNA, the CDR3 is TGTGCCAGCAGCTTAGAAGGGTACGCCACGAACACTGAAGCTTTCTTT.

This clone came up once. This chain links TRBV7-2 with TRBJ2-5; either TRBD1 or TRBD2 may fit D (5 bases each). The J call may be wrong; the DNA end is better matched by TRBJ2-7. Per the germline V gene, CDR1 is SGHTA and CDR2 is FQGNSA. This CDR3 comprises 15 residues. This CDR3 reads CASNLGTHLAYEQYF. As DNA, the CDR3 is TGTGCCAGCAACTTGGGGACCCACTTGGCCTACGAGCAGTACTTC.

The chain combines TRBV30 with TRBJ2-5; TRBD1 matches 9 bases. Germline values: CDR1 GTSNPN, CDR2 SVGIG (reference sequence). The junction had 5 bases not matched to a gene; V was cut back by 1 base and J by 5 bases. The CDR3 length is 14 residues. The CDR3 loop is CAWSGNGQGETQYF. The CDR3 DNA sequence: TGTGCCTGGAGTGGCAATGGACAGGGGGAGACCCAGTACTTC.

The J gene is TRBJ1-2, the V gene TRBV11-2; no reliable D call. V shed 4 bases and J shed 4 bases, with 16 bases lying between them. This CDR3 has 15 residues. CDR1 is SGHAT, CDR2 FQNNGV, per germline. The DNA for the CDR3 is TGTGCCAGCAGCTCGACCCCCGGATTTGCCTATGGCTACACCTTC. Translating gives CASSSTPGFAYGYTF. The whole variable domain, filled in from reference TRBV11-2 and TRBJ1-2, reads EAGVAQSPRYKIIEKRQSVAFWCNPISGHATLYWYQQILGQGPKLLIQFQNNGVVDDSQLPKDRFSAERLKGVDSTLKIQPAKLEDSAVYLCASSSTPGFAYGYTFGSGTRLTVV.

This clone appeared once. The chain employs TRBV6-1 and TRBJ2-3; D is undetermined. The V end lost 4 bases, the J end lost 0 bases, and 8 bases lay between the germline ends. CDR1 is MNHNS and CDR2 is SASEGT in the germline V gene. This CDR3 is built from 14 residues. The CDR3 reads CASSGGLSTDTQYF. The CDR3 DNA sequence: TGTGCCAGCAGTGGTGGCTTGAGCACAGATACGCAGTATTTT.

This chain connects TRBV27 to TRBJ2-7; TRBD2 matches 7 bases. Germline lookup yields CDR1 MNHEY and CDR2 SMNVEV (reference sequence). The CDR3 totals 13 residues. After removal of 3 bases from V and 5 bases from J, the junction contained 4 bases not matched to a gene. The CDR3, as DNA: TGTGCCAGCAGTTTTGGACTAGGAGACGAGCAGTACTTC. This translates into CASSFGLGDEQYF.

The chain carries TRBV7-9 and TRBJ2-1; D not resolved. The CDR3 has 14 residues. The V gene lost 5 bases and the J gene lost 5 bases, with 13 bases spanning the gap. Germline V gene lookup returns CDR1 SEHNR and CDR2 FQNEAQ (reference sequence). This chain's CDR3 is CASSPLLGDNEQFF. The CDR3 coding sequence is TGTGCCAGCAGCCCCCTCCTAGGCGACAATGAGCAGTTCTTC.

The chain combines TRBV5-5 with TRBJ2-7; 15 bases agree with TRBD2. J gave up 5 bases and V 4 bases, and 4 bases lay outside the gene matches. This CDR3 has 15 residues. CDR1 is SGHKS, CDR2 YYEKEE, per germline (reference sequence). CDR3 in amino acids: CASSRTSGRVDEQYF. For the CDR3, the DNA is TGTGCCAGCAGCCGGACTAGCGGGAGGGTCGACGAGCAGTACTTC.

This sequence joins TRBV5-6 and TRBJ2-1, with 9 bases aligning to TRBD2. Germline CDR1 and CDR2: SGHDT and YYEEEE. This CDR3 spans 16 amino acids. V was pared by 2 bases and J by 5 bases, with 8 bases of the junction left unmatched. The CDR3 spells CASSLTLAGRDNEQFF. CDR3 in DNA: TGTGCCAGCAGCTTAACTCTAGCGGGGAGGGACAATGAGCAGTTCTTC. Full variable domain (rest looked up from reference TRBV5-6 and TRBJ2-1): DAGVTQSPTHLIKTRGQQVTLRCSPKSGHDTVSWYQQALGQGPQFIFQYYEEEERQRGNFPDRFSGHQFPNYSSELNVNALLLGDSALYLCASSLTLAGRDNEQFFGPGTRLTVL.

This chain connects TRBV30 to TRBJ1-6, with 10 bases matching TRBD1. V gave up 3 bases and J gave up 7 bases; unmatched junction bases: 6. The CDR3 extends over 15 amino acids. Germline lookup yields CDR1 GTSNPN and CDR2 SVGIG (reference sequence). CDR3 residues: CAWRTPGQGNSPLHF. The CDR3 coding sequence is TGTGCCTGGAGGACACCGGGACAGGGGAATTCACCCCTCCACTTT.

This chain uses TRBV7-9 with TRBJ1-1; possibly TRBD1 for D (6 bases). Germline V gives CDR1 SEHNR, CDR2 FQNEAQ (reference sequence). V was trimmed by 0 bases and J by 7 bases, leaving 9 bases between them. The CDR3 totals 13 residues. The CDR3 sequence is CASSLAWDIEAFF. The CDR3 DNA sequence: TGTGCCAGCAGCTTAGCCTGGGACATTGAAGCTTTCTTT.

DNA for the CDR3: TGTGCCAGCAGCCAAGAGGGGGAGCTTGGCTCCTACGAGCAGTACTTC. It specifies CASSQEGELGSYEQYF. This chain joins TRBV4-2 and TRBJ2-7; TRBD1 or TRBD2 may be the D gene (5 bases each). The CDR3 is 16 residues long. Germline V lookup: CDR1 LGHNA, CDR2 YNFKEQ. Trimming stripped 0 bases from V and 0 bases from J, with 12 bases between.